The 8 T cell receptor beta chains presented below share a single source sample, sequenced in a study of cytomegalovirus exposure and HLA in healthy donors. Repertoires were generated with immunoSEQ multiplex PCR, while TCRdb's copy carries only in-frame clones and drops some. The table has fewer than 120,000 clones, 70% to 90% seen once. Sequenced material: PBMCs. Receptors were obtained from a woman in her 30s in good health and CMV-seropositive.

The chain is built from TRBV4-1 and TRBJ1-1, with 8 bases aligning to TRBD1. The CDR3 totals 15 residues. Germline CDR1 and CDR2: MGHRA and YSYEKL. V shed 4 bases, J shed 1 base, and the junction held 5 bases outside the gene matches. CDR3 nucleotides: TGCGCCAGCAGCCCCCGGACAGGGACGAACACTGAAGCTTTCTTT. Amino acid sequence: CASSPRTGTNTEAFF.

This CDR3 reads CASSFGRLARYYNEQFF. Written as DNA, the CDR3 is TGTGCCAGCAGTTTCGGGCGACTAGCGAGATACTACAATGAGCAGTTCTTC. V usage is TRBV28 and J usage is TRBJ2-1; 8 bases are a match to TRBD2. The CDR3 spans 17 residues. The V gene's germline CDR1 is MDHEN and CDR2 SYDVKM. Trimming at V came to 3 bases and at J to 3 bases, leaving 10 bases not matched to a gene. Looking up the rest from reference TRBV28 and TRBJ2-1 gives the full variable domain: DVKVTQSSRYLVKRTGEKVFLECVQDMDHENMFWYRQDPGLGLRLIYFSYDVKMKEKGDIPEGYSVSREKKERFSLILESASTNQTSMYLCASSFGRLARYYNEQFFGPGTRLTVL.

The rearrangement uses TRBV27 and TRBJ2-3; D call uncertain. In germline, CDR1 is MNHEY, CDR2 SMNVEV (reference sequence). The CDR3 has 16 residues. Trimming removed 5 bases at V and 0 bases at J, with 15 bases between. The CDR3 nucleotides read TGTGCCAGCAGTCCACGACAATGGTTCAGCACAGATACGCAGTATTTT. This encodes CASSPRQWFSTDTQYF.

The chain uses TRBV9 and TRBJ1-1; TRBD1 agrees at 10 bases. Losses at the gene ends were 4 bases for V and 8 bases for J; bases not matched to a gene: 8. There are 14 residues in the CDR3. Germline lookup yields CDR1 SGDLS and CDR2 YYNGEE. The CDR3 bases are TGTGCCAGCAGCCCCAAGGGACAGGGGATGGAAGCTTTCTTT. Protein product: CASSPKGQGMEAFF.

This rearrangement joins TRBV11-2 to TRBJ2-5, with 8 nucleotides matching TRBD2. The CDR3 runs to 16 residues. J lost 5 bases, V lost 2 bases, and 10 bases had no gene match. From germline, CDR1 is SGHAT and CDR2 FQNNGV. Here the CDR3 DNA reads TGTGCCAGCAGCTTACCCCCTAGCGGGTCTAAGGAGACCCAGTACTTC. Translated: CASSLPPSGSKETQYF.

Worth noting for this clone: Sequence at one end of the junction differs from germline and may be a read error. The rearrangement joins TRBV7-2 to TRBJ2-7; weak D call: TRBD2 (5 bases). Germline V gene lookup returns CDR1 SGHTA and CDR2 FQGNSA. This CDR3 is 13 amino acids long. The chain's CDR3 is CASRHASSNEQYF. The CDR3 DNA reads TGTGCCAGCAGACACGCTAGCTCCAACGAGCAGTACTTC.

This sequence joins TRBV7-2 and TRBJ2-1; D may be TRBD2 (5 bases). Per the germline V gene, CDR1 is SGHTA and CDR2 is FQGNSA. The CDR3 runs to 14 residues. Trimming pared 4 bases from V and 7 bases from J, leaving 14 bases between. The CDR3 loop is CASSSSASSNEQFF. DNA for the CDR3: TGTGCCAGCAGCTCCTCAGCTAGCAGTAATGAGCAGTTCTTC.

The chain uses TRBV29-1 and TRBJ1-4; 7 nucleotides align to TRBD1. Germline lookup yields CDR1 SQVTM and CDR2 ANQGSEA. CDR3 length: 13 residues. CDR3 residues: CGATGTTNEKLFF. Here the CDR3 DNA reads TGCGGAGCGACAGGGACAACTAATGAAAAACTGTTTTTT.